The clone carrying this T cell receptor (beta chain) was recorded only once. Antigen specificity is unknown. CDR1 is MDHEN and CDR2 is SYDVKM in the germline V gene. The ends were cut back, 3 bases at V and 7 bases at J, with 13 bases in the middle. The CDR3 totals 14 residues. This sample was taken from a study of cytomegalovirus exposure and HLA in healthy donors. It was with 60 Vbeta and 13 Jbeta primers that the PCR ran. Assay used: immunoSEQ multiplex PCR; TCRdb lists only in-frame clones, some missing. The sample carries roughly 120,000 clones, 80% recorded once. Whole-study findings and limits: Analyzed later, most CMV-associated TCR beta chains appeared HLA-restricted. For most TCR beta V segments, an earlier analysis put the productive rate at about 87% or about 30% of the time.

The receptor comes from a female donor in good health and CMV-seropositive. The rearrangement links TRBV28 to TRBJ1-5, with D perhaps TRBD1 (5 bases). Sequencing was carried out using PBMCs. As DNA, the CDR3 is TGTGCCAGCAGTTTCGTGCAGGGTGTCCAGCCCCAGCATTTT. It specifies CASSFVQGVQPQHF. The complete variable domain, with remaining parts taken from reference TRBV28 and TRBJ1-5, reads DVKVTQSSRYLVKRTGEKVFLECVQDMDHENMFWYRQDPGLGLRLIYFSYDVKMKEKGDIPEGYSVSREKKERFSLILESASTNQTSMYLCASSFVQGVQPQHFGDGTRLSIL.